Listed below are T cell receptor beta chains from one sample, sequenced in a study of shared clonotypes between healthy human individuals. The assay was immunoSEQ multiplex PCR, and TCRdb's table has in-frame clones only and misses some. The sample records 2 million to 3 million clones, 90% to 95% being singletons. Sequences were obtained from naive CD4+ T cells from PBMCs. These receptors were collected from a man between 18 and 35 years old in good health. Some clones in this sample may be carry-over from other donors' samples. The CDR3 runs from the conserved cysteine through the conserved F or W. A D gene is named only where the DNA matches it firmly. Clone size is not always given. Where it is, it says once, few, many or a class for expanded clones.

TRBJ2-4 . TRBV5-1 . TGCGCCAGCAGCACCGGACCGGTAGCCAAAAACATTCAGTACTTC CASSTGPVAKNIQYF
TRBJ2-3 . TRBV2 TRBD2 TGTGCCAGCAGTGCGGAGGGAGGGCTAAGCACAGATACGCAGTATTTT CASSAEGGLSTDTQYF
TRBJ1-1 once TRBV28 . TGTGCCAGCAGTTTTCTTGGTGAGGAAAACACTGAAGCTTTCTTT CASSFLGEENTEAFF
TRBJ2-5 . TRBV2 TRBD2 TGTGCCAGTGGGGGGGACGGGCGAGAGACCCAGTACTTC CASGGDGRETQYF
TRBJ2-3 . TRBV6-6 TRBD1 TGTGCCAGCAGTTACTGGGGACAGGGGGCAAGAGATACGCAGTATTTT CASSYWGQGARDTQYF
TRBJ2-2 . TRBV7-2 . TGTGCCAGCACAGCCACCGGGGAGCTGTTTTTT CASTATGELFF
TRBJ2-5 few TRBV29-1 TRBD2 TGCAGCGTTTTTGGAAGCGGGAGGGAAGAGACCCAGTACTTC CSVFGSGREETQYF
TRBJ2-1 . TRBV4-1 . TGCGCCAGCAGCCAAGTTTGGTACAATGAGCAGTTCTTC CASSQVWYNEQFF
TRBJ2-3 . TRBV4-3 . TGCGCCAGCAGCCCCCAGGCAGCGGATTCAGATACGCAGTATTTT CASSPQAADSDTQYF
TRBJ2-3 . TRBV5-1 . TGCGCCAGCAGCCCAGGGATCTCTAGCACAGATACGCAGTATTTT CASSPGISSTDTQYF
TRBJ2-3 . TRBV5-1 . TGCGCCAGCAGCTTGGGACTAGGTCCAGATACGCAGTATTTT CASSLGLGPDTQYF
TRBJ2-7 . TRBV5-1 . TGCGCCAGCAGCTTGTCGGGCACCTCCTACGAGCAGTACTTC CASSLSGTSYEQYF
TRBJ1-1 . TRBV6-5 . TGTGCCAGCAGTTACGGTCAGAACACTGAAGCTTTCTTT CASSYGQNTEAFF
TRBJ1-2 . TRBV20-1 TRBD1 TGCAGTGCCCCACAGGGGGGCTACACCTTC CSAPQGGYTF
TRBJ1-2 . TRBV27 . TGTGCCAGCAGCCCGTCGAACTATGGCTACACCTTC CASSPSNYGYTF
TRBJ2-3 . TRBV29-1 . TGCAGCGTTCGATTATCTAGCACAGATACGCAGTATTTT CSVRLSSTDTQYF
TRBJ2-5 . TRBV9 . TGTGCCAGCAACGCTCGGGCGGGACGCCAAGAGACCCAGTACTTC CASNARAGRQETQYF
TRBJ2-5 . TRBV6-1 . TGTGCCAGCAGTGAACCCCCCCACTCCCGAGAGACCCAGTACTTC CASSEPPHSRETQYF
TRBJ1-1 . TRBV6-5 . TGTGCCAGCAACCGAAACCCCATCACTGAAGCTTTCTTT CASNRNPITEAFF
TRBJ2-5 . TRBV28 . TGTGCCAGCAGACGTCGATTTGGTGGCCAAGAGACCCAGTACTTC CASRRRFGGQETQYF
TRBJ2-7 . TRBV27 . TGTGCCAGCAGTTTAAAGCCCCTGACTTTGGCGGGGCCCTACGAGCAGTACTTC CASSLKPLTLAGPYEQYF
TRBJ2-3 . TRBV27 TRBD1 TGTGCCAGCAGTGTGGGACAGGGGTCTTCAGATACGCAGTATTTT CASSVGQGSSDTQYF
TRBJ1-4 . TRBV19 . TGTGCCAGTAGAGGGGCAAATGAAAAACTGTTTTTT CASRGANEKLFF
TRBJ2-5 . TRBV5-6 TRBD1 TGTGCCAGCACCGGGACAGGGGAAGAGACCCAGTACTTC CASTGTGEETQYF
TRBJ1-6 . TRBV6-6 TRBD1 TGTGCCAGCACCCCCGCCGGGACAGGGCATTCACCCCTCCACTTT CASTPAGTGHSPLHF
TRBJ2-2 . TRBV6-5 . TGTGCCAGCCGGGGTGACACCGGGGAGCTGTTTTTT CASRGDTGELFF
TRBJ2-7 . TRBV19 . TGTGCCAGTAAGTCCTCGCCGGGGGGCATCTACGAGCAGTACTTC CASKSSPGGIYEQYF
TRBJ2-3 . TRBV5-6 . TGTGCCAGCAGTCCTGGTTTCACAGATACGCAGTATTTT CASSPGFTDTQYF
TRBJ1-4 once TRBV5-1 . TGCGCCAGCAGCTTGCAAGCAGGATTGGGAGAAAAACTGTTTTTT CASSLQAGLGEKLFF
TRBJ2-7 . TRBV15 . TGTGCCACCAGCAGACCTGGACTTTTATCCTACGAGCAGTACTTC CATSRPGLLSYEQYF
TRBJ2-3 . TRBV5-1 . TGCGCCAGCAGCTTGGACAGGTCTTGGGCAGATACGCAGTATTTT CASSLDRSWADTQYF
TRBJ2-5 . TRBV7-7 TRBD1 TGTGCCAGCAGCTTATCGGGACAGGGAGAGACCCAGTACTTC CASSLSGQGETQYF
TRBJ2-1 . TRBV5-1 TRBD1 TGCGCCAGCAGCCTTTTGACAGGGGGCAATGAGCAGTTCTTC CASSLLTGGNEQFF
TRBJ1-5 . TRBV28 . TGTGCCAGCAGCCCAGGGTTCCTTCAGCCCCAGCATTTT CASSPGFLQPQHF
TRBJ1-5 . TRBV2 . TGTGCCAGCAGTGAAGCGGGAGGGTTTGGCAATCAGCCCCAGCATTTT CASSEAGGFGNQPQHF